This TCR beta chain was sequenced for a study of human T cells and chemical hapten exposure. Study information: Per-sample TCR yield variability stemmed mainly from small pooled library volume differences.

It was unfractionated whole blood from which total RNA was extracted. V dropped 5 bases and J dropped 4; count of bases not matched to a gene: 12. The CDR3 consists of 17 residues. CDR1 and CDR2 from the germline V gene are MDHEN and SYDVKM. Study findings and constraints: TCRs exceeding a frequency of 1 in 1000 stayed unchanged under DPC sensitization.

About this clonotype: Its antigen is undetermined.

Original processing methods: Across samples, TCR counts had a median of approximately 100,000 and ranged from roughly 20,000 to 690,600. TCRdb itself ran the 5' RACE reads through MiXCR, one entry per CDR3 protein. Here the V and J calls rest on TCRdb's processing, not on the authors' analysis. The sample shows around 100,000 distinct CDR3 sequences, approximately 19% of them seen only once. The clonotype originates from a human donor in good health. The chain carries TRBV28 and TRBJ2-1, with 9 bases identical to TRBD1. For the CDR3, the DNA is TGTGCCAGCAGTCCGATACCGGGACAGGGATCATACAATGAGCAGTTCTTC. As protein: CASSPIPGQGSYNEQFF.